Below are 32 T cell receptor beta chains sequenced from a single sample in a study of T cell repertoires in cytomegalovirus infection. No cognate antigen is known for these TCRs. TCRdb called the reads again in MiXCR, with one record for every CDR3 protein. The sample carries about 920,000 distinct CDR3 sequences, approximately 32% recorded once. This material consisted of cultured CD8+ T cells from PBMCs, taken from culture after CMV antigen stimulation. Every receptor here comes from a human donor in good health (CMV status not recorded). Some clones in this sample may be carry-over from other donors' samples.

As concerns this clonotype: The DNA is left out, because the CDR3 cannot be placed on it with certainty; the CDR3 is given as TCRdb lists it. The chain recombines TRBV28 with TRBJ1-2; the D call TRBD1 from the table was never checked on the DNA. Germline V CDR1 and CDR2: MDHEN, SYDVKM. 16 amino acids form the CDR3, both terminal residues included. CDR3 region: CASILGQGALKSGYTF.

This clonotype showed up many times. The gene calls are TRBV7-6 and TRBJ1-1, with TRBD1 matching 7 bases. Germline V gene sequence: CDR1 SGHVS, CDR2 FNYEAQ. V was clipped by 5 bases and J by 2 bases; unmatched bases: 14. The CDR3 is 17 residues long. The CDR3 DNA sequence: TGTGCCAGCAGCCGCAGCTTACCAGGGGGGCTAAACACTGAAGCTTTCTTT. Residues: CASSRSLPGGLNTEAFF.

This clonotype was detected only a few times. V gene TRBV7-2 combines with J gene TRBJ2-3; 15 bases match TRBD2. CDR1 SGHTA and CDR2 FQGNSA come from the germline V gene. Unmatched junction bases numbered 2, after V lost 1 base and J lost 6 bases. This CDR3 region has 16 residues. The CDR3 sequence: CASSLGTSGGGDTQYF. In DNA form, the CDR3 reads TGTGCCAGCAGCTTAGGGACTAGCGGGGGGGGGGATACGCAGTATTTT.

This clonotype was seen only a few times. This chain links TRBV6-1 with TRBJ2-1; TRBD2 aligns across 9 bases. The CDR3 loop spans 17 amino acids. The germline gives CDR1 MNHNS, CDR2 SASEGT. J lost 5 bases, V lost 0 bases, and 8 bases had no gene match. CDR3 bases: TGTGCCAGCAGTGAAGCGAGGCTAGCGGGGACTAACAATGAGCAGTTCTTC. Amino acid sequence: CASSEARLAGTNNEQFF.

The table lists this clonotype with many counts. V is TRBV12-3 or TRBV12-4 and J is TRBJ2-1; D is undetermined. The CDR3 runs to 11 residues. Between the trimmed V and J ends, which lost 2 bases and 9 bases, there was a span of 5 bases. Written as DNA, the CDR3 is TGTGCCAGCAGTTTATTGGGTGAGCAGTTCTTC. This encodes CASSLLGEQFF.

V usage is TRBV2 and J usage is TRBJ2-7; no firm D call. V gave up 7 bases and J gave up 3 bases, with 10 bases separating them. CDR1 is SNHLY, CDR2 FYNNEI, per germline. The length of the CDR3 is 12 residues. In DNA, the CDR3 is TGTGCCAGCATGGGCAGGCACTACGAGCAGTACGTC. This sequence encodes CASMGRHYEQYV.

This clonotype was detected only a few times. This chain uses TRBV7-3 with TRBJ2-1; D is unresolved. Trimming removed 2 bases from V and 4 bases from J, with 9 bases in between. The CDR3 has 14 residues. CDR1 and CDR2 (germline): SGHTA, FQGTGA. In nucleotides, the CDR3 is TGTGCCAGCAGCTTATCGGCTCTGTACAATGAGCAGTTCTTC. It yields the protein CASSLSALYNEQFF. Full variable domain (rest looked up from reference TRBV7-3 and TRBJ2-1): GAGVSQTPSNKVTEKGKYVELRCDPISGHTALYWYRQSLGQGPEFLIYFQGTGAADDSGLPNDRFFAVRPEGSVSTLKIQRTERGDSAVYLCASSLSALYNEQFFGPGTRLTVL.

In the case of this clonotype: Lacking the conserved final phenylalanine or tryptophan, this CDR3 likely reflects a read error. This chain joins TRBV14 and TRBJ2-1; a possible D gene is TRBD1 (6 bases). In germline, CDR1 is SGHDN, CDR2 FVKESK. V dropped 4 bases and J dropped 6 bases, with 13 bases sitting between them. The CDR3 runs 14 residues. In DNA, the CDR3 is TGTGCCAGCAGCCTATCAGTACAGGGCAATGAGCAGTTCTCC. It yields the protein CASSLSVQGNEQFS.

This clonotype was counted between two and nine times. The chain employs TRBV4-1 and TRBJ1-1; no firm D call. The CDR3 has 17 residues. The V gene lost 4 bases and the J gene lost 5 bases, with 23 bases spanning the gap. From germline, CDR1 is MGHRA and CDR2 YSYEKL. The CDR3 sequence: CASSLEPPGFLRTEAFF. For the CDR3, the DNA is TGCGCCAGCAGCCTCGAACCTCCCGGCTTCCTGAGGACTGAAGCTTTCTTT.

The chain uses TRBV12-5 and TRBJ1-6; D remains ambiguous. CDR3 length: 12 residues. Germline lookup yields CDR1 LGHNT and CDR2 FRNRAP. V lost 1 base, J lost 10 bases, and 5 bases lay in between. The CDR3 DNA sequence: TGTGCTAGTGGTTTGGACCTGTCACCCCTCCACTTT. Protein product: CASGLDLSPLHF.

This clonotype was counted many times. The chain uses TRBV20-1 and TRBJ1-2; 10 nucleotides line up with TRBD1. Germline V lookup: CDR1 DFQATT, CDR2 SNEGSKA (reference sequence). Trimming removed 1 base from V and 8 bases from J; junction bases left unmatched: 13. This CDR3 spans 16 amino acids. The CDR3, as DNA: TGCAGTGCTAGAGGCCCTAAGACAGGGGGCGCGGGAGGCTACACCTTC. Protein: CSARGPKTGGAGGYTF.

This clonotype has just a few counts. This chain joins TRBV27 and TRBJ1-5, with 7 bases matching TRBD1. Per germline, CDR1 MNHEY and CDR2 SMNVEV (reference sequence). This CDR3 region has 13 residues. Trimming took 10 bases from V and 3 from J; bases not matched to a gene: 6. CDR3: CATRDSINQPQHF. Here the CDR3 DNA reads TGTGCCACCCGGGACAGCATCAATCAGCCCCAGCATTTT.

There are a few counts of this clonotype. The chain links TRBV7-9 to TRBJ1-2; 8 bases are shared with TRBD1. CDR3 length: 13 amino acids. V shed 5 bases and J 8 bases; nucleotides not matched to a gene: 7. In germline, CDR1 is SEHNR, CDR2 FQNEAQ (reference sequence). This CDR3 is CASSARDRNGYTF. In DNA, the CDR3 is TGTGCCAGCAGCGCCCGGGACAGGAACGGCTACACCTTC.

The chain employs TRBV7-8 and TRBJ1-6, with unresolved D. Deletions cut 1 base from V and 6 bases from J, with 10 bases between. The CDR3 totals 15 residues. Germline V lookup: CDR1 SGHVS, CDR2 FQNEAQ. DNA for the CDR3: TGTGCCAGCAGCTTAGGGGCGCATCCTAATTCACCCCTCCACTTT. Protein product: CASSLGAHPNSPLHF.

About this clonotype: The junction does not match germline at one end; this may be a read error. The chain recombines TRBV6-2 or TRBV6-3 with TRBJ2-1; D gene uncertain. Per the germline V gene, CDR1 is MNHEY and CDR2 is SVGEGT. The length of the CDR3 is 12 residues. In DNA, the CDR3 is TGTGCCAACAGTTCCTGGGAATGGGAGCAGTTCTTC. It translates to CANSSWEWEQFF.

This rearrangement joins TRBV12-3 or TRBV12-4 to TRBJ1-6; D uncertain. This CDR3 has 15 amino acids. The ends were cut back, 5 bases at V and 7 bases at J, with 15 bases in the middle. The DNA for the CDR3 is TGTGCCAGCAGTCCGACCAGTTACGGGAATTCACCCCTCCACTTT. Its translation: CASSPTSYGNSPLHF.

The genes are TRBV5-1 and TRBJ2-5; D is unresolved. Trimming removed 5 bases at V and 5 bases at J, with 13 bases between. Germline V CDR1 and CDR2: SGHRS, YFSETQ. The CDR3 has 13 amino acids. This chain's CDR3 is CASRYSEGETQYF. CDR3 bases: TGCGCCAGCAGGTACTCTGAAGGGGAGACCCAGTACTTC.

In this sample, this clonotype turned up many times. This chain uses TRBV14 with TRBJ2-7; D is ambiguous. From germline, CDR1 is SGHDN and CDR2 FVKESK. There are 12 residues in the CDR3. V was cut by 3 bases and J by 4 bases, with 7 bases left in between. Written as DNA, the CDR3 is TGTGCCAGCAGCCAGGACGGTTACGAGCAGTACGTC. The encoded protein is CASSQDGYEQYV.

The CDR3 is CATSDGQGVTGELFF. The DNA of the CDR3 is TGTGCCACCAGTGACGGACAGGGTGTTACCGGGGAGCTGTTTTTT. This sequence joins TRBV24-1 and TRBJ2-2; TRBD1 matches at 8 bases. V dropped 4 bases and J dropped 5; count of bases not matched to a gene: 5. The germline V gene has CDR1 KGHDR and CDR2 SFDVKD. The CDR3 totals 15 residues.

This clonotype was found a few times. The chain uses TRBV6-5 and TRBJ2-6; D gene uncertain. The CDR3 length is 20 residues. V lost 5 bases to trimming and J lost 2 bases, with 25 bases between them. Germline V gene sequence: CDR1 MNHEY, CDR2 SVGAGI. The CDR3 DNA reads TGTGCCAGCAGTAACTATCTCTTAGGACGGAACATCCCTGGGGCCAACGTCCTGACTTTC. Residues: CASSNYLLGRNIPGANVLTF.

This clonotype was counted once. This chain joins TRBV11-2 and TRBJ2-2; D gene unclear. Germline CDR1 SGHAT, CDR2 FQNNGV. Trimming pared 6 bases from V and 4 bases from J, leaving 15 bases between. The CDR3 runs 15 residues. The CDR3 sequence is CASRLSRVGTGELFF. The CDR3 nucleotides are TGTGCCAGCAGACTTAGTCGAGTTGGCACCGGGGAGCTGTTTTTT.

The gene calls are TRBV7-6 and TRBJ2-7; D not resolved. This CDR3 is built from 13 residues. The V end was cut by 1 base, the J end by 2 bases, with 6 bases between. Germline values: CDR1 SGHVS, CDR2 FNYEAQ. The CDR3: CASSLGSPYEQYV. Here the CDR3 DNA reads TGTGCCAGCAGCTTAGGTTCTCCCTACGAGCAGTACGTC.

This clonotype was counted a few times. The chain recombines TRBV12-3 or TRBV12-4 with TRBJ2-5; D unresolved. CDR3 length: 13 amino acids. Trimming cost V 3 bases and J 4 bases, with 9 bases left between them. The CDR3 nucleotides read TGTGCCAGCAGTTTCTACTTGGGAGAGACCCAGTACTTC. Its protein product is CASSFYLGETQYF.

This clonotype was recorded at least ten times. The genes are TRBV7-2 and TRBJ2-2; 10 nucleotides align to TRBD1. The length of the CDR3 is 15 residues. V dropped 3 bases and J dropped 4; count of bases not matched to a gene: 2. In germline, CDR1 is SGHTA, CDR2 FQGNSA. The CDR3 reads CASSFGTGATGELFF. CDR3 in DNA: TGTGCCAGCAGCTTTGGGACAGGGGCCACCGGGGAGCTGTTTTTT.

CDR3 residues: CASSLAYWQGNEKLFF. The CDR3 DNA reads TGTGCCAGCAGTTTAGCGTATTGGCAGGGGAATGAAAAACTGTTTTTT. The chain joins TRBV27 to TRBJ1-4, with a possible D match to TRBD1 (6 bases). This CDR3 is built from 16 residues. Germline V lookup: CDR1 MNHEY, CDR2 SMNVEV (reference sequence). V lost 2 bases to trimming and J lost 5 bases, with 15 bases between them.

This clonotype was detected a few times. The chain carries TRBV6-6 and TRBJ1-4; D is unclear. The CDR3 is made up of 15 amino acids. The germline V gene has CDR1 MNHNY and CDR2 SVGAGI (reference sequence). The germline V and J ends were trimmed by 5 bases and 5 bases, with 15 bases remaining between them. The CDR3 loop is CASSIPATLNEKLFF. For the CDR3, the DNA is TGTGCCAGCAGTATCCCAGCCACCTTGAATGAAAAACTGTTTTTT.

This clonotype was counted a few times. The V gene is TRBV7-4, the J gene TRBJ2-5, with D maybe TRBD2 (6 bases). Trimming took 5 bases from V and 3 from J, leaving 19 bases between them. The CDR3 sequence is 16 residues long. The germline CDR1 and CDR2 sequences are SGHVT and SQSDAQ. The CDR3 DNA sequence: TGTGCCAGCAGCCAAACAGCCGGGACTCGTAAAGAGACCCAGTACTTC. It codes for CASSQTAGTRKETQYF.

The V call is TRBV20-1, the J call TRBJ1-5; weak D call: TRBD1 (6 bases). The V gene's germline CDR1 is DFQATT and CDR2 SNEGSKA (reference sequence). Trimming removed 4 bases at V and 5 bases at J, with 18 bases between. The CDR3 contains 15 residues. The DNA for the CDR3 is TGCAGTGCTAATAGGCGGTTGGGGGCCGATCAGCCCCAGCATTTT. It specifies CSANRRLGADQPQHF.

The V and J genes are TRBV6-6 and TRBJ1-2, with 7 bases identical to TRBD1. The V gene end was trimmed by 2 bases and the J gene end by 6 bases; junction bases not matched to a gene: 9. Germline CDR1 MNHNY, CDR2 SVGAGI (reference sequence). The length of the CDR3 is 15 residues. The CDR3 loop reads CASSYGQRQGHGYTF. The DNA for the CDR3 is TGTGCCAGCAGTTACGGCCAACGACAGGGTCATGGCTACACCTTC.

This clonotype was found a few times. The CDR3 here is CASRGDNSFQPQHF. CDR3 DNA: TGTGCCAGCAGAGGGGACAACTCCTTCCAGCCCCAGCATTTT. The chain uses TRBV7-9 and TRBJ1-5; tentative D call: TRBD1 (6 bases). V lost 6 bases and J 7 bases, leaving 16 bases between the germline ends. From germline, CDR1 is SEHNR and CDR2 FQNEAQ (reference sequence). The CDR3 has 14 amino acids.

This clonotype came up a few times. The chain joins TRBV7-9 to TRBJ2-7, with 7 bases fitting TRBD1. Germline values: CDR1 SEHNR, CDR2 FQNEAQ (reference sequence). The CDR3 contains 14 residues. J lost 2 bases, V lost 1 base, and 2 bases had no gene match. The CDR3 DNA reads TGTGCCAGCAGCTTAGGGGACAGCGCCTACGAGCAGTACTTC. Its protein product is CASSLGDSAYEQYF.

Ten or more counts support this clonotype. The gene calls are TRBV7-2 and TRBJ2-1, with 8 bases aligning to TRBD2. The V segment lost 6 bases and the J segment 2 bases; nucleotides outside the gene matches: 9. The CDR3 spans 16 residues. Germline V lookup: CDR1 SGHTA, CDR2 FQGNSA. The CDR3 loop reads CASRNRGAGAYNEQFF. CDR3 bases: TGTGCCAGCAGAAACCGTGGAGCGGGGGCCTACAATGAGCAGTTCTTC.